This T cell receptor (beta chain) was recorded in a study of neurological immune-mediated disorders (dated by TCRdb to the late 2010s). Turning to the overall study: Of the roughly 34 multiple sclerosis patients, around 30 had relapsing-remitting MS and 3 had secondary progressive MS. The study compared peripheral blood TCR-beta repertoires of HTLV-I-associated myelopathy (HAM/TSP) patients, multiple sclerosis patients and healthy controls using UMI-based sequencing. The roughly 99 TCR-beta libraries covered PBMC samples along with longitudinal samples, technical triplicates, and paired sorted CD4+ and CD8+ T-cell subsets. Longitudinal HAM/TSP donors and healthy donors each had 3 time-points at intervals of about 3-45 months. Of the 65 to 70 subjects in the cohort, some 15 were HAM/TSP patients, about 35 were multiple sclerosis patients, and 20 were healthy controls. What the authors observed across the whole study: No identical CDR3 amino acid sequences were shared among expanded clones across subjects, suggesting private TCR-beta repertoires in all groups. The highest TCR clonal expansion was observed in HAM/TSP patients, whereas the lowest was observed in MS patients, even when compared with healthy controls. Repertoires from 18 of 34 MS patients were grouped by phylogenetic analysis into a cluster of related CDR3 sequences, suggesting a possible repertoire-level signature. The MS cluster was not associated with any clinical or MRI features, and the authors stated that larger cohorts are needed.

cDNA was synthesized by template-switch 5'RACE using a primer carrying a 10-nucleotide random unique molecular identifier by which each TCR transcript was tagged. Over 190 million TCR-beta sequences, covering 15-18 subjects, were produced in each sequencing run. The RNeasy kit was used for extraction of total RNA. Using the KAPA Real-time Library Amplification kit, TCR-beta VDJ regions were amplified with primers for the TCR constant region and the 5'RACE anchor. Sample indexes and Illumina adaptors were added in a first PCR, and a second PCR then increased library yield. The roughly 650 bp TCR product was size-selected on a 2% E-gel SizeSelection system after Ampure bead purification. Before pooling, library quality was checked on a Bioanalyzer, concentration was measured with Qubit, and libraries were quantified with the Kapa Library Quantification kit. An Illumina HiSeq 2500 sequenced the libraries paired-end 2 x 150 bp. To increase sequence diversity, roughly 24-31% phiX was spiked into each library pool. The authors' analysis ran thus. Quality-filtered reads were processed with the UMI-based MiGEC pipeline, and over 80% of raw TCR sequences were removed by the MiGEC pipeline during error correction. VDJ genes were aligned to IMGT germline references, and each clonotype was defined by a unique CDR3 amino acid sequence together with V-J genes. Clonal expansion, Shannon diversity and CDR3 relatedness (CalcPairwiseDistances, ClusterSamples) were evaluated with VDJtools, and phylogenetic trees were built with CLCbio workbench. A clone was classed as expanded if it had 8 or more unique UMIs, a cutoff based on coefficient-of-variation modelling across technical triplicates. Through fastp at Q25 and MiXCR, TCRdb rebuilt clones from the public reads, retaining in-frame beta chains. For every CDR3 protein sequence, its rows merge into one entry that carries the most common genes and DNA. The authors' filters were not applied to this entry. The sample table records about 40,000 distinct CDR3 sequences; 3.2% of these occur just once. The ten biggest clones cover around 7.7% of the sample.

Note on this clonotype: The clone's antigen remains unknown. No base quality values were provided; no much bigger clone lies one nucleotide off.

In light of the paper, this sample's time point label describes: longitudinal time-point 1 (baseline). Unsorted PBMC libraries were generated from 2 million PBMCs stored in RNAlater at -80 °C until RNA extraction. The multiple sclerosis patients were enrolled in a US clinical protocol that evaluated disease progression with magnetic resonance imaging. Peripheral blood was subjected to Ficoll-Hypaque density gradient centrifugation to isolate PBMCs, which were then cryopreserved in liquid nitrogen. The TCR was taken from a woman aged 55-75 years with multiple sclerosis. The sequenced material came from PBMCs.

Here the CDR3 is given as CASSSGTVETQYF. In nucleotides, the sequence is TGCGCCAGCAGCTCCGGGACGGTCGAGACCCAGTACTTC. This chain joins TRBV5-1 to TRBJ2-5; the D segment is perhaps TRBD1 or TRBD2, each sharing 5 matched bases. There are 13 amino acids in the CDR3, from cysteine to phenylalanine inclusive. Just the 39-base CDR3 DNA is kept, in frame starting at base 1. The germline V gene encodes CDR1 SGHRS and CDR2 YFSETQ. The V end loses 3 bases and the J end loses 5 bases, and a stretch of 11 bases separates them.